Included here is one TCR beta chain sequence, with context. Its antigen is unidentified. The CDR3 is made up of 15 amino acids. CDR1 is SGHRS, CDR2 YFSETQ, per germline. Germline trimming cut 7 bases from V and 3 bases from J; bases unmatched to any gene: 8. The study gave focal radiation plus ipilimumab CTLA-4 blockade to patients with chemo-refractory metastatic non-small-cell lung cancer. These data are taken from a study of radiotherapy plus CTLA-4 blockade in lung cancer. General study findings and limits: The study found tumor-derived TCR clones expanded in blood after radiotherapy plus ipilimumab. Early blood T cell clone dynamics, with interferon-beta, were reported to best predict response.

Generated by immunoSEQ multiplex PCR, the TCRdb table keeps only in-frame clones and is missing some. The table has roughly 77,000 clones, under 75% seen once. The chain recombines TRBV5-1 with TRBJ2-1, with 9 bases fitting TRBD1. This clonotype was obtained from a human donor with non-small cell lung cancer whose response to radiotherapy plus ipilimumab could not be evaluated. The source material was peripheral blood, sampled from a patient treated with radiotherapy plus ipilimumab. The CDR3 DNA sequence: TGCGCCAGCGCGGATAGGGACAGGGACTACAATGAGCAGTTCTTC. It codes for CASADRDRDYNEQFF.